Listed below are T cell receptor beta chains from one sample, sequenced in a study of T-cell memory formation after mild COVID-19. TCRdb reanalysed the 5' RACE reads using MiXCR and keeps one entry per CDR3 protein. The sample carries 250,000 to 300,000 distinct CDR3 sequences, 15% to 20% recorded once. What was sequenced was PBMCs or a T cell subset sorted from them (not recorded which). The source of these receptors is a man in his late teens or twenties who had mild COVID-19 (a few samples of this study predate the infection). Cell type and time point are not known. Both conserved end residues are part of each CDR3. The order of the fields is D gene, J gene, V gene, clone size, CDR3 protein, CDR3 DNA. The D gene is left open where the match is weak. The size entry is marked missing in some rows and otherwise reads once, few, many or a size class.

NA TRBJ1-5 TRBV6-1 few CASKWDSNQPQHF TGTGCCAGCAAGTGGGACAGCAATCAGCCCCAGCATTTT
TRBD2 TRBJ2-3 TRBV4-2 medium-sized CASSQALAGGTDTQYF TGTGCCAGCAGCCAAGCACTAGCGGGGGGTACAGATACGCAGTATTTT
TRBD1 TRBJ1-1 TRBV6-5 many CASSSTGQGNTEAFF TGTGCCAGCAGTTCGACAGGGCAGGGAAACACTGAAGCTTTCTTT
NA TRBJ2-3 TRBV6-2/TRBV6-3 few CASSNPGATQYF TGTGCCAGCAGTAACCCAGGGGCTACGCAGTATTTT
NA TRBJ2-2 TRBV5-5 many CASSFSGNTGELFF TGTGCCAGCAGCTTCAGCGGGAACACCGGGGAGCTGTTTTTT
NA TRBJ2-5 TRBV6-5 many CASSRKTSLETQYF TGTGCCAGCAGTCGTAAGACTAGTCTGGAGACCCAGTACTTC
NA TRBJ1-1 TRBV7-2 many CASSLANEWSLNTEAFF TGTGCCAGCAGCTTAGCGAATGAATGGAGCCTGAACACTGAAGCTTTCTTT
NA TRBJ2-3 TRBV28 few CASSSQTQVAQYF TGTGCCAGCAGTTCCCAAACCCAGGTGGCGCAGTATTTT
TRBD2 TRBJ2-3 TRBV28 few CASTSWGGSTDTQYF TGTGCCAGCACCAGCTGGGGAGGGAGCACAGATACGCAGTATTTT
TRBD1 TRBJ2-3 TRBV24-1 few CATSSRQGYTDTQYF TGTGCCACCAGTTCCCGACAGGGATACACAGATACGCAGTATTTT
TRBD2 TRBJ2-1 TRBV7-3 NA CASSWLAGAGNEQFF TGTGCCAGCAGCTGGTTAGCGGGGGCCGGCAATGAGCAGTTCTTC
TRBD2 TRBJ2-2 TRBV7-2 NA CAGRRLAGGELFF TGTGCCGGAAGACGACTAGCGGGGGGGGAGCTGTTTTTT
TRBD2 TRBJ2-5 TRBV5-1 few CASSLLVAGVQETQYF TGCGCCAGCAGCTTGTTGGTAGCGGGGGTGCAAGAGACCCAGTACTTC
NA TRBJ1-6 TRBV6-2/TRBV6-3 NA CASSRTASNSPLHF TGTGCCTCAAGCCGGACGGCCAGTAATTCACCCCTCCACTTT
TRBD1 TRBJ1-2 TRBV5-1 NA CASSWTPGQGYGYTF TGCGCCAGCAGCTGGACCCCCGGACAGGGCTATGGCTACACCTTC
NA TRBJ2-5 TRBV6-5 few CASSYPGITGTQYF TGTGCCAGCAGTTACCCAGGCATTACGGGGACCCAGTACTTC
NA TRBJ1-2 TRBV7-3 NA CASSLDGHNYGYTF TGTGCCAGCAGCTTAGACGGACACAACTATGGCTACACCTTC
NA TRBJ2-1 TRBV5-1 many CASSDTGSSYNEQFF TGCGCCAGCAGCGACACAGGGAGCTCCTACAATGAGCAGTTCTTC
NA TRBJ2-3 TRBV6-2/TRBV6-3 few CASSYSTSQDTQYF TGTGCCAGCAGTTACTCGACGTCTCAAGATACGCAGTATTTT
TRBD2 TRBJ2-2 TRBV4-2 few CASSQDPGGKAGELFF TGTGCCAGCAGCCAAGATCCGGGGGGGAAGGCCGGGGAGCTGTTTTTT
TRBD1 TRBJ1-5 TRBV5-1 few CASSAGTGTSNQPQHF TGCGCCAGCAGCGCCGGGACAGGGACAAGCAATCAGCCCCAGCATTTT
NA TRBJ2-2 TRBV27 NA CASAQGGRITGELFF TGTGCCAGCGCACAAGGGGGGCGTATCACCGGGGAGCTGTTTTTT
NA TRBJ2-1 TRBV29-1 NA CSVGYEQFF TGCAGCGTCGGGTATGAGCAGTTCTTC
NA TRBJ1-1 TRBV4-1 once CASSQDPGDTEAFF TGCGCCAGCAGCCAAGATCCGGGGGACACTGAAGCTTTCTTT
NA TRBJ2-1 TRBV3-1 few CASSRRVADSYNEQFF TGTGCCAGCAGCCGCCGTGTAGCGGACTCCTACAATGAGCAGTTCTTC
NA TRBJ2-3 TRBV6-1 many CASRWGAGDTQYF TGTGCCAGCAGGTGGGGCGCTGGGGATACGCAGTATTTT
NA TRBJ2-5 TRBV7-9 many CASSLSGTQETQYF TGTGCCAGCAGCTTATCGGGGACTCAAGAGACCCAGTACTTC
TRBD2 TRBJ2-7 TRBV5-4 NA CASSLGREGEQYF TGTGCCAGCAGCTTGGGAAGGGAGGGCGAGCAGTACTTC
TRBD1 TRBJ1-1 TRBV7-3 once CASSLTGQGYAFF TGTGCCAGCAGCTTAACGGGACAGGGGTACGCTTTCTTT
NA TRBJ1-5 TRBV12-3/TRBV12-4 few CASSLTGRQPQHF TGTGCCAGCAGTTTAACAGGAAGGCAGCCCCAGCATTTT
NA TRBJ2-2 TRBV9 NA CASSGQQGRSGELFF TGTGCCAGCAGCGGGCAACAGGGGAGGTCCGGGGAGCTGTTTTTT
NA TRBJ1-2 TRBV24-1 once CATSDTGRFYGYTF TGTGCCACCAGTGATACGGGACGTTTCTATGGCTACACCTTC
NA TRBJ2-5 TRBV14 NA CASSQTQGGVRETQYF TGTGCCAGCAGCCAAACTCAGGGGGGAGTACGAGAGACCCAGTACTTC
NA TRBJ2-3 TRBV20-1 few CSAIAIVPDTQYF TGCAGTGCCATAGCCATAGTGCCAGATACGCAGTATTTT
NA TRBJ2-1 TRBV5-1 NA CASSPGQPFEQFF TGCGCCAGCAGCCCTGGACAGCCGTTCGAGCAGTTCTTC
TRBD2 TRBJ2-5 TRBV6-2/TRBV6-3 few CASSYSWGLGETQYF TGTGCCAGCAGTTACTCTTGGGGACTAGGAGAGACCCAGTACTTC
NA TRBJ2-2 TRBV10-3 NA CATRTSGTGELFF TGTGCCACCCGGACCAGTGGCACCGGGGAGCTGTTTTTT
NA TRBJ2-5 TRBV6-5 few CASSYSYTAEETQYF TGTGCCAGCAGTTACTCGTATACAGCAGAGGAGACCCAGTACTTC
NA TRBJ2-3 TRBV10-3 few CAISESAMTTDTQYF TGTGCCATCAGTGAGTCAGCTATGACCACAGATACGCAGTATTTT
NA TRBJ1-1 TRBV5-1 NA CASSSGFLTFF TGCGCCAGCAGTTCAGGGTTTCTAACTTTCTTT
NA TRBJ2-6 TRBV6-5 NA CASSRPTGFGANVLTF TGTGCCAGCAGTCGACCGACAGGATTTGGGGCCAACGTCCTGACTTTC
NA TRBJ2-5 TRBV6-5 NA CASSYVGTGGTQYF TGTGCCAGCAGTTACGTGGGAACCGGGGGGACCCAGTACTTC
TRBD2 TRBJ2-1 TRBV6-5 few CASSIGLAEQFF TGTGCCAGCAGCATAGGACTAGCTGAGCAGTTCTTC
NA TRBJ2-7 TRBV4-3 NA CASSQDLRKNFYEQYF TGCGCCAGCAGCCAAGATCTCCGAAAAAACTTCTACGAGCAGTACTTC
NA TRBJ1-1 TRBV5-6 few CASSLFGGAFF TGTGCCAGCAGCTTGTTCGGCGGGGCTTTCTTT
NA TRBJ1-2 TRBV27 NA CASSVAGPMRHGYTF TGTGCCAGCAGTGTGGCGGGCCCCATGCGGCATGGCTACACCTTC
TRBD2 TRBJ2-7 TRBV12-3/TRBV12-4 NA CASSLGLASEQYF TGTGCCAGCAGTTTGGGACTAGCCTCCGAGCAGTACTTC
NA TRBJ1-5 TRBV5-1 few CASSFRTPHF TGCGCCAGCAGCTTCCGAACCCCCCATTTT
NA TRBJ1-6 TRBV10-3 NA CAISRQPSSYNSPLHF TGTGCCATCAGTAGGCAGCCGAGCTCCTATAATTCACCCCTCCACTTT
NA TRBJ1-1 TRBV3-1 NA CASSQDLQRPEAFF TGTGCCAGCAGCCAAGATCTACAGAGACCTGAAGCTTTCTTT
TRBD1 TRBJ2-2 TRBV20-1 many CSARPGQGANTGELFF TGCAGTGCTAGACCAGGACAGGGAGCGAACACCGGGGAGCTGTTTTTT
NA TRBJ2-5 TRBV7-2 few CASSLRGGAETQYF TGTGCCAGCAGCTTAAGGGGGGGGGCGGAGACCCAGTACTTC
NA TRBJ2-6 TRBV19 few CASSTYLRATGANVLTF TGTGCCAGTAGTACCTATCTGCGAGCCACCGGGGCCAACGTCCTGACTTTC
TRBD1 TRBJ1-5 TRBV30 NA CAWSMGQGNQPQHF TGTGCCTGGAGTATGGGACAGGGCAATCAGCCCCAGCATTTT
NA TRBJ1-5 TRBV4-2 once CASSQERRGNQPQHF TGTGCCAGCAGCCAAGAGAGGCGGGGCAATCAGCCCCAGCATTTT
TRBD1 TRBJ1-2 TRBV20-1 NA CSARQGARYGYTF TGCAGTGCTAGACAGGGGGCCCGCTATGGCTACACCTTC
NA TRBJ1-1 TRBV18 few CASSPGTHGAFF TGTGCCAGCTCACCAGGGACTCATGGAGCTTTCTTT
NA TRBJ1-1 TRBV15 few CATSREGGQLEAFF TGTGCCACCAGCAGAGAAGGCGGACAGCTTGAAGCTTTCTTT
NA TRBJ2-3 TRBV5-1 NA CASSLELTVTQYF TGCGCCAGCAGCTTGGAGCTAACGGTCACGCAGTATTTT
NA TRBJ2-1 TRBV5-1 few CASSPYRMGHNEQFF TGCGCCAGCAGCCCCTATAGGATGGGGCACAATGAGCAGTTCTTC